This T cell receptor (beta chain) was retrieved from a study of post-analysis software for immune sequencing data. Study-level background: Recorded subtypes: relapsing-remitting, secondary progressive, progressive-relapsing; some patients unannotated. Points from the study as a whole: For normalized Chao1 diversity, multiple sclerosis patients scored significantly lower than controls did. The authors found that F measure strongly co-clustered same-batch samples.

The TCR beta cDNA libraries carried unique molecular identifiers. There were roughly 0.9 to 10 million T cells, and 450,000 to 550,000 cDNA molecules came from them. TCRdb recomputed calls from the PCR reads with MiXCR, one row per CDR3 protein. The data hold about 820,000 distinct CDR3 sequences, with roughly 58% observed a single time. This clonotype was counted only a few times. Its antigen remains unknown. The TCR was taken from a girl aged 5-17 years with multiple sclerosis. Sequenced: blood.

The DNA for the CDR3 is TGTGCCAGCAGTTACAGCCTTGGGGAGACCCAGTACTTC. It is translated as CASSYSLGETQYF. This chain joins TRBV6-5 and TRBJ2-7, with D unclear. The J call may be mistaken, given a closer DNA end match to TRBJ2-5. Germline CDR1 reads MNHEY; CDR2 reads SVGAGI. This CDR3 has 13 amino acids.